This TCR beta chain appears in the sequencing data of a study of blood T cells in healthy people across ages. Germline V gene data show CDR1 as SEHNR and CDR2 as FQNEAQ (reference sequence). The CDR3 is 16 residues long. Trimming stripped 5 bases from V and 12 bases from J, with 23 bases between. Through a sample-barcoded 5' primer and a J-beta primer mix, a second PCR was run for roughly 6 to 12 cycles. TCRdb itself ran the 5' RACE reads through MiXCR, one entry per CDR3 protein. The table lists around 1,000,000 distinct CDR3 sequences, approximately 26% of them singletons. This clonotype was seen only a few times. This sample was also put to use in a study of T cells of mothers and their children. According to that study: Random nucleotides (2-4) and sample barcodes were added by the M1S primer used in the second PCR. The overlap seen between related mothers and children slightly exceeded that of unrelated pairs, though not significantly.

The chain carries TRBV7-9 and TRBJ1-6, with D possibly matching TRBD1 (6 bases). The TCR originated in a girl aged 2 to 10 in good health. Sample: blood. The chain's CDR3 is CASSQGGLLRWEPLHF. The CDR3 coding sequence is TGTGCCAGCAGCCAAGGGGGGCTCCTCCGATGGGAACCCCTCCACTTT.